This TCR beta chain comes out of a study of blood T cell repertoires in COVID-19. Study-level background: The origin of the acute and convalescent COVID-19 samples was the United States, Italy and Spain. PBMCs, B-cell-depleted T cells, or T cells were the source of the cDNA or gDNA that made up the material.

Germline V gene sequence: CDR1 MDHEN, CDR2 SYDVKM. Trimming took 6 bases from V and 1 from J; bases not matched to a gene: 3. This CDR3 contains 14 residues. The method was immunoSEQ multiplex PCR; TCRdb's version includes in-frame clones alone and lacks a portion of them. The data contain about 200,000 clones, around nine tenths of them seen just once; the ten biggest clones take up 0.75% to 1%. The clonotype comes from a man aged 55 to 70 with COVID-19, enrolled during active disease. Sequencing was performed on peripheral blood. V usage is TRBV28 and J usage is TRBJ1-1; the match to TRBD1 covers 9 bases. CDR3 amino acids: CASRQQGANTEAFF. CDR3 nucleotides: TGTGCCAGCAGACAACAGGGGGCGAACACTGAAGCTTTCTTT.